This entry lists 14 T cell receptor beta chains sequenced from one sample in a study of blood T cell repertoires in COVID-19. Sequencing was performed with immunoSEQ multiplex PCR; in TCRdb, only in-frame clones are kept and a portion is missing. Among 150,000 to 200,000 clones listed, around 89% were seen once. Material for sequencing was peripheral blood. The receptors originated from a human donor in a cohort sampled during active COVID-19.

The chain uses TRBV10-2 and TRBJ1-2; no reliable D call. V was cut by 4 bases and J by 4 bases, with 10 bases left in between. CDR3 size: 13 residues. Germline V gene lookup returns CDR1 WSHSY and CDR2 SAAADI. CDR3 sequence (DNA): TGCGCCAGCAGTGTCGGAGCTCTCTATGGCTACACCTTC. It encodes CASSVGALYGYTF.

The CDR3 protein is CASSLIGLSYEQYF. The CDR3 DNA is TGTGCCAGCAGCTTGATAGGACTGAGCTACGAGCAGTACTTC. The chain uses TRBV5-6 and TRBJ2-7; D is perhaps TRBD2 (5 bases). Germline values: CDR1 SGHDT, CDR2 YYEEEE. The length of the CDR3 is 14 residues. Trimming removed 1 base from V and 3 bases from J, with 11 bases in between.

This sequence joins TRBV29-1 and TRBJ2-4; D possibly corresponds to TRBD1 (5 bases). The CDR3 consists of 14 residues. The V end lost 7 bases, the J end lost 3 bases, and 16 bases lay between the germline ends. Germline-derived CDR1 and CDR2 are SQVTM and ANQGSEA. The CDR3 here is CSALGAEGKNIQYF. The CDR3 DNA reads as TGCAGCGCCCTAGGGGCCGAAGGCAAAAACATTCAGTACTTC.

The gene calls are TRBV28 and TRBJ2-5; weak D call: TRBD1 (5 bases). There are 13 residues in the CDR3. Germline V CDR1 and CDR2: MDHEN, SYDVKM. V lost 7 bases and J 1 base, leaving 10 bases between the germline ends. CDR3 amino acids: CASTTGFQETQYF. The CDR3 DNA follows: TGTGCCAGCACCACAGGTTTCCAAGAGACCCAGTACTTC.

V is TRBV30 and J is TRBJ2-7; 7 bases are a match to TRBD1. In germline, CDR1 is GTSNPN, CDR2 SVGIG (reference sequence). The CDR3 is 14 amino acids. J lost 1 base, V lost 2 bases, and 5 bases had no gene match. This chain's CDR3 is CAWSKGAGSYEQYF. For the CDR3, the DNA is TGTGCCTGGAGTAAGGGGGCAGGGTCCTACGAGCAGTACTTC.

This clone showed up just a few times. The rearrangement uses TRBV5-4 and TRBJ2-2; D is ambiguous. Trimming pared 2 bases from V and 4 bases from J, leaving 12 bases between. This CDR3 region has 15 residues. The germline gives CDR1 SGHNT, CDR2 YYREEE (reference sequence). CDR3 coding DNA: TGTGCCAGCAGCTTAGATCAAGCTCTCACCGGGGAGCTGTTTTTT. Amino acid sequence: CASSLDQALTGELFF.

A remark on this clone: Other DNA sequences within the sample encode an identical CDR3. This chain joins TRBV9 and TRBJ2-7; 10 positions agree with TRBD2. This CDR3 has 15 amino acids. Trimming at V came to 0 bases and at J to 3 bases, leaving 3 bases not matched to a gene. Germline-derived CDR1 and CDR2 are SGDLS and YYNGEE. This CDR3 reads CASSVGASGSYEQYF. The CDR3 coding sequence is TGTGCCAGCAGCGTAGGGGCTAGCGGGAGCTACGAGCAGTACTTC.

The DNA for the CDR3 is TGTGCCAGCAGTTTCTCCTTGACGGGAGGGTCCTACGAGCAGTACTTC. Translation: CASSFSLTGGSYEQYF. The gene calls are TRBV6-2 or TRBV6-3 and TRBJ2-7; 8 positions agree with TRBD2. This CDR3 has 16 amino acids. Unmatched junction bases numbered 9, after V lost 4 bases and J lost 1 base. Germline loops: CDR1 MNHEY, CDR2 SVGEGT.

The chain combines TRBV5-4 with TRBJ2-2; 9 nucleotides line up with TRBD1. The germline V gene encodes CDR1 SGHNT and CDR2 YYREEE (reference sequence). The V gene end was trimmed by 3 bases and the J gene end by 8 bases; junction bases not matched to a gene: 11. The CDR3 length is 16 residues. The CDR3 protein is CASSSDGQGLGGELFF. CDR3 DNA sequence: TGTGCCAGCAGCTCGGACGGACAGGGGCTGGGGGGGGAGCTGTTTTTT.

This chain connects TRBV7-2 to TRBJ2-7; possibly TRBD2 for D (6 bases). The CDR3 covers 17 residues. Trimming shortened V by 2 bases and J by 4 bases, and 21 bases separated the two germline ends. Per the germline V gene, CDR1 is SGHTA and CDR2 is FQGNSA. The CDR3 spells CASSLRGTDWALYEQYF. CDR3 DNA: TGTGCCAGCAGCTTACGGGGGACGGACTGGGCCTTATACGAGCAGTACTTC.

Here the CDR3 reads CAIGDSGRVGEQFF. In DNA form, the CDR3 reads TGTGCCATCGGTGATAGCGGGAGGGTGGGTGAGCAGTTCTTC. The gene calls are TRBV24-1 and TRBJ2-1; 11 bases agree with TRBD2. Germline V CDR1 and CDR2: KGHDR, SFDVKD. This CDR3 has 14 amino acids. V was pared by 11 bases and J by 9 bases, with 11 bases of the junction left unmatched.

The V gene is TRBV6-2 or TRBV6-3, the J gene TRBJ1-2; a possible D gene is TRBD1 (6 bases). The CDR3 runs to 14 residues. Germline assignment: CDR1 MNHEY and CDR2 SVGEGT. Trimming removed 5 bases from V and 4 bases from J, with 14 bases in between. CDR3 protein: CASSNTRGPYGYTF. In DNA, the CDR3 is TGTGCCAGCAGTAACACCAGGGGCCCCTATGGCTACACCTTC.

This clone was seen only a few times. This chain uses TRBV4-3 with TRBJ2-2; tentative D call: TRBD1 (6 bases). The CDR3 runs to 16 residues. Trimming took 0 bases from V and 7 from J, leaving 15 bases between them. Germline V gene sequence: CDR1 LGHNA, CDR2 YSLEER. The CDR3 is CASSQDSLRGIGELFF. The CDR3 DNA reads as TGCGCCAGCAGCCAAGACTCACTTAGGGGGATCGGGGAGCTGTTTTTT.

The chain joins TRBV4-2 to TRBJ1-5; D is possibly TRBD1 (5 bases). Germline V gene data show CDR1 as LGHNA and CDR2 as YNFKEQ. The CDR3 runs to 15 residues. V was cut by 0 bases and J by 6 bases, with 12 bases left in between. The CDR3 loop is CASSQDAGGGQPQHF. The CDR3 nucleotides are TGTGCCAGCAGCCAAGATGCGGGGGGAGGTCAGCCCCAGCATTTT.